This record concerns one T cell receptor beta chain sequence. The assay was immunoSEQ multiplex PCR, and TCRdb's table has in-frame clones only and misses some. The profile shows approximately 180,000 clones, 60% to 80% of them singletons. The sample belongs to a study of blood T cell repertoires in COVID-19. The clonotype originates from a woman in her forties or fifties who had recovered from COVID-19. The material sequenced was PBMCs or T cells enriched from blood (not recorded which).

As DNA, the CDR3 is TGCGCCAGCAGGGAGCGGACAGGGAGGAATTCACCCCTCCACTTT. Translating gives CASRERTGRNSPLHF. The chain recombines TRBV5-1 with TRBJ1-6; 8 positions agree with TRBD1. Trimming at V came to 5 bases and at J to 7 bases, leaving 8 bases not matched to a gene. Germline-derived CDR1 and CDR2 are SGHRS and YFSETQ. This CDR3 is built from 15 residues.